This entry features one T cell receptor beta chain sequence. These data belong to a study of blood T cell repertoires in COVID-19. The CDR3 is 14 residues long. Germline V gives CDR1 SGHKS, CDR2 YYEKEE (reference sequence). The V end lost 1 base, the J end lost 8 bases, and 12 bases lay between the germline ends. Sequencing used immunoSEQ multiplex PCR; TCRdb keeps in-frame clones, though not all of them. The sample includes fewer than 350,000 clones, 81% of them seen just once. This clonotype originated in a woman aged 55-70 years with active or convalescent COVID-19. The sequenced sample was peripheral blood. The chain is built from TRBV5-5 and TRBJ1-4, with D possibly being TRBD1 (5 bases). CDR3 in DNA: TGTGCCAGCAGCTTGTTCCAGGGAGGAGAAAAACTGTTTTTT. Its protein product is CASSLFQGGEKLFF.